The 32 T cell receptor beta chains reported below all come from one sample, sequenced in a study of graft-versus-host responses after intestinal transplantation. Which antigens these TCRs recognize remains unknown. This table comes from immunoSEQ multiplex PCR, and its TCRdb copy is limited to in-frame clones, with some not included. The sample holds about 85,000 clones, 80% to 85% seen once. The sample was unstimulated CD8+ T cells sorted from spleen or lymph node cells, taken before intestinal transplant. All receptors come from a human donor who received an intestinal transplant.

CDR3: CASSLLHLSNTGELFF. For the CDR3, the DNA is TGTGCCAGCAGCCTCCTACACCTTTCTAACACCGGGGAGCTGTTTTTT. The V and J genes are TRBV7-9 and TRBJ2-2; D ambiguous. The germline gives CDR1 SEHNR, CDR2 FQNEAQ (reference sequence). V dropped 5 bases and J dropped 2 bases, with 15 bases sitting between them. CDR3 size: 16 residues.

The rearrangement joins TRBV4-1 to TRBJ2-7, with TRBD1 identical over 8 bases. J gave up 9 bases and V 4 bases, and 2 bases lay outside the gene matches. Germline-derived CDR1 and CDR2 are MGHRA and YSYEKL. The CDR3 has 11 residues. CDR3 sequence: CASSLGTGQYF. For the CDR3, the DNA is TGCGCCAGCAGCCTAGGGACAGGGCAGTACTTC.

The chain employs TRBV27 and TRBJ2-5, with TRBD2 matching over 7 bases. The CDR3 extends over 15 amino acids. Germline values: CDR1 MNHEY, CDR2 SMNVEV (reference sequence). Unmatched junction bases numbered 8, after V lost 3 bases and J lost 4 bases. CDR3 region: CASSFAGATLETQYF. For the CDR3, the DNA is TGTGCCAGCAGTTTCGCGGGAGCTACCCTAGAGACCCAGTACTTC.

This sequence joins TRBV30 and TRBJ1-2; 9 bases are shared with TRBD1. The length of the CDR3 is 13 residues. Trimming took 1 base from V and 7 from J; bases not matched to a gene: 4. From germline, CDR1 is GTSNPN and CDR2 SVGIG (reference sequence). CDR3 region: CAWSGGTGSGYTF. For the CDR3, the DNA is TGTGCCTGGAGTGGCGGGACAGGGAGTGGCTACACCTTC. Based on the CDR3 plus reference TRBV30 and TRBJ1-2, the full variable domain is SQTIHQWPATLVQPVGSPLSLECTVEGTSNPNLYWYRQAAGRGLQLLFYSVGIGQISSEVPQNLSASRPQDRQFILSSKKLLLSDSGFYLCAWSGGTGSGYTFGSGTRLTVV.

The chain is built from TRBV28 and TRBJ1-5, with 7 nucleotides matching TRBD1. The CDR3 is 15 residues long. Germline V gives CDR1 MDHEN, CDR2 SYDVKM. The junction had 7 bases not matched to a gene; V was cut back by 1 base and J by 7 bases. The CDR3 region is CASSLSGGSGQPQHF. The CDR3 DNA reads TGTGCCAGCAGTTTATCAGGGGGGAGCGGGCAGCCCCAGCATTTT.

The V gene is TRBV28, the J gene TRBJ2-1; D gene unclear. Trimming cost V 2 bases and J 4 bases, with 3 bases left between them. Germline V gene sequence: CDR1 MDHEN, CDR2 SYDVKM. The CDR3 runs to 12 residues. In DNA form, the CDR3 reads TGTGCCAGCAGTTTAGCTTACAATGAGCAGTTCTTC. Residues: CASSLAYNEQFF.

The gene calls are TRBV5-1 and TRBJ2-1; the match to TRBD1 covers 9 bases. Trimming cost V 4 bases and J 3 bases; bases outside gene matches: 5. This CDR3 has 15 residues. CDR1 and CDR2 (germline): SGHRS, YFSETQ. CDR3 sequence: CASSQDRGIYNEQFF. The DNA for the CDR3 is TGCGCCAGCAGCCAAGACAGGGGGATCTACAATGAGCAGTTCTTC.

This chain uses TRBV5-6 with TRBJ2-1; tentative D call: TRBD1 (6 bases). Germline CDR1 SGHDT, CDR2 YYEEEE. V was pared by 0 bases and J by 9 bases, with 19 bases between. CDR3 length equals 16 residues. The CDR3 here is CASSLDGQILYSEQFF. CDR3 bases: TGTGCCAGCAGCTTGGATGGACAGATTCTGTATAGTGAGCAGTTCTTC.

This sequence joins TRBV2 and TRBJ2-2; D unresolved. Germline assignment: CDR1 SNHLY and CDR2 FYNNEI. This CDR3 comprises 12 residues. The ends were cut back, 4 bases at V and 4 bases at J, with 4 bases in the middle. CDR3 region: CASSASTGELFF. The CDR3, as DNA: TGTGCCAGCAGTGCCAGCACCGGGGAGCTGTTTTTT.

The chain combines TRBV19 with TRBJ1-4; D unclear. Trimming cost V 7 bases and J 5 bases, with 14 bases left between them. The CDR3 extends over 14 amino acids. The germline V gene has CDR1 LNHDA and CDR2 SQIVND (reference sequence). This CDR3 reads CASTLGGRNEKLFF. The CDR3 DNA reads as TGTGCCAGTACCCTAGGAGGGAGAAATGAAAAACTGTTTTTT.

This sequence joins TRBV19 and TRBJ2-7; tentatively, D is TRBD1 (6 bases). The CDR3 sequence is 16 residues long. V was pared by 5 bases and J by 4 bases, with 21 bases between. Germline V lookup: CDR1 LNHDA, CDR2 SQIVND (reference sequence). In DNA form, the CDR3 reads TGTGCCAGTAGTCCCATCTTACAGGGATCGGCTTACGAGCAGTACTTC. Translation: CASSPILQGSAYEQYF.

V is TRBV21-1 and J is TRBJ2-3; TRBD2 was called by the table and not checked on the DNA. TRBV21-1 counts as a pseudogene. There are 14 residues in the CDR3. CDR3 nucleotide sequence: TGTGCCAGCAGCACATCACTCTCCACAGATACGCAGTATTTT. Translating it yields CASSTSLSTDTQYF.

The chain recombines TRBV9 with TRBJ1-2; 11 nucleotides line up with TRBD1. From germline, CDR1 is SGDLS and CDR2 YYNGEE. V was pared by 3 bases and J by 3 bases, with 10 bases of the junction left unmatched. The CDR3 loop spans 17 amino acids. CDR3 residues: CASSEIRDRGEDYGYTF. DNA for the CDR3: TGTGCCAGCAGCGAGATCCGGGACAGGGGGGAGGACTATGGCTACACCTTC. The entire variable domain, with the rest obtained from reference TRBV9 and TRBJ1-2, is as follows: DSGVTQTPKHLITATGQRVTLRCSPRSGDLSVYWYQQSLDQGLQFLIQYYNGEERAKGNILERFSAQQFPDLHSELNLSSLELGDSALYFCASSEIRDRGEDYGYTFGSGTRLTVV.

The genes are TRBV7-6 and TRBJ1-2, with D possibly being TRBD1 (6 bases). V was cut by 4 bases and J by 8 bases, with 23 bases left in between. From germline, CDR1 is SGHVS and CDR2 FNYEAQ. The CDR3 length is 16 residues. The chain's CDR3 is CASSSLTYGGAKGYTF. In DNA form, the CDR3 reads TGTGCCAGCAGCTCATTGACATATGGGGGGGCGAAAGGCTACACCTTC. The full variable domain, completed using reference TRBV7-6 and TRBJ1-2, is GAGVSQSPRYKVTKRGQDVALRCDPISGHVSLYWYRQALGQGPEFLTYFNYEAQQDKSGLPNDRFSAERPEGSISTLTIQRTEQRDSAMYRCASSSLTYGGAKGYTFGSGTRLTVV.

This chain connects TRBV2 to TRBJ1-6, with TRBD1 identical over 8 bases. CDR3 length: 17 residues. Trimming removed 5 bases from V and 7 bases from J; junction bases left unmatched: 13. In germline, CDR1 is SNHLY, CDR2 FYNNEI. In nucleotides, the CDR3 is TGTGCCAGCAGTTTGGGACAGGCCGAGGTGGGGAATTCACCCCTCCACTTT. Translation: CASSLGQAEVGNSPLHF.

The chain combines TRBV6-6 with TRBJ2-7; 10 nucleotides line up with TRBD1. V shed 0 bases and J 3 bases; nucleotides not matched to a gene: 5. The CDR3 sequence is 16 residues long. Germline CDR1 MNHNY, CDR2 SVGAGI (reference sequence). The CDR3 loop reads CASSYSHRDRGYEQYF. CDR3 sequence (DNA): TGTGCCAGCAGTTACTCGCACCGGGACAGGGGCTACGAGCAGTACTTC.

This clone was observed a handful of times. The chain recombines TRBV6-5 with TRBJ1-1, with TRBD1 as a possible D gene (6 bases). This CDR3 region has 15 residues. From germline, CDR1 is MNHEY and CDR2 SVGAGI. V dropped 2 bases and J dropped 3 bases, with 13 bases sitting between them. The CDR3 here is CASSYETGGYTEAFF. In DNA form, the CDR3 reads TGTGCCAGCAGTTACGAGACAGGAGGGTACACTGAAGCTTTCTTT.

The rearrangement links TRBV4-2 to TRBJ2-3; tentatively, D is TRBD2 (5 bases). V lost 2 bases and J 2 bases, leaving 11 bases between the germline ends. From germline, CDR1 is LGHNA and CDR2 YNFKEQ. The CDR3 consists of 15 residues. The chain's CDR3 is CASSQSRGTTDTQYF. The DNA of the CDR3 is TGTGCCAGCAGCCAAAGTCGGGGAACCACAGATACGCAGTATTTT.

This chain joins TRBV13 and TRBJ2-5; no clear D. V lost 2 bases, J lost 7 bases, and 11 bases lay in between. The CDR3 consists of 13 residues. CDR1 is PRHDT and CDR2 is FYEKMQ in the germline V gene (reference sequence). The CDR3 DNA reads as TGTGCCAGCAGCTTACTGGAATTAGGGACCCAGTACTTC. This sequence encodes CASSLLELGTQYF. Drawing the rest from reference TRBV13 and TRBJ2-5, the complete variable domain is AAGVIQSPRHLIKEKRETATLKCYPIPRHDTVYWYQQGPGQDPQFLISFYEKMQSDKGSIPDRFSAQQFSDYHSELNMSSLELGDSALYFCASSLLELGTQYFGPGTRLLVL.

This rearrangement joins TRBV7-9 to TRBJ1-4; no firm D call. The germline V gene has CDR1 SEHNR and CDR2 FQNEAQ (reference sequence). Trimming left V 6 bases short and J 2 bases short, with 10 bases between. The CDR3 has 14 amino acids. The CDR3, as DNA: TGTGCCAGCAGGGGAGTCTTGACTAATGAAAAACTGTTTTTT. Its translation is CASRGVLTNEKLFF.

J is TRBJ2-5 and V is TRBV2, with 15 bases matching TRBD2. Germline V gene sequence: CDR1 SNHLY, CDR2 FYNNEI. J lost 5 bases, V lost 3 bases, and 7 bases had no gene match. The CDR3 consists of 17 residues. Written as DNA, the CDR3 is TGTGCCAGCAGTGACCCGGGACTAGCGGGAGGATGGGAGACCCAGTACTTC. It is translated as CASSDPGLAGGWETQYF.

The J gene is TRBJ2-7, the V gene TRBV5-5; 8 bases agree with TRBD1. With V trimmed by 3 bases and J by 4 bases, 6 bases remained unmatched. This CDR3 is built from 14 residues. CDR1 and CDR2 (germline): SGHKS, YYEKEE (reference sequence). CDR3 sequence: CASSYDRGPYEQYF. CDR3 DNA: TGTGCCAGCAGCTACGACAGGGGCCCTTACGAGCAGTACTTC.

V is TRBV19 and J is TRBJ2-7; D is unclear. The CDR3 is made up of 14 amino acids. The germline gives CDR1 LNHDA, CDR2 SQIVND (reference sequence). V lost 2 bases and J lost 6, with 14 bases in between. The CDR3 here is CASSIMATAGEQYF. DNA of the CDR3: TGTGCCAGTAGTATAATGGCGACGGCAGGCGAGCAGTACTTC.

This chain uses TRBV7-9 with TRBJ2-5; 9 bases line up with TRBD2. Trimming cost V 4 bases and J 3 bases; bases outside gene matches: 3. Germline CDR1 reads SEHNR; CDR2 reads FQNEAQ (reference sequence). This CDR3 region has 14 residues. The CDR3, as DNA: TGTGCCAGCAGCTCATCTAGCGGGGAAGAGACCCAGTACTTC. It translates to CASSSSSGEETQYF.

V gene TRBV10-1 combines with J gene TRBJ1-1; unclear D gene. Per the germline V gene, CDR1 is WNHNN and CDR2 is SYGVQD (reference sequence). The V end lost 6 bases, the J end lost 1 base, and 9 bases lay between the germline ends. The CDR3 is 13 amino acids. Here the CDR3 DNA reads TGCGCCAGCAGGGACGGCCCGAACACTGAAGCTTTCTTT. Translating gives CASRDGPNTEAFF.

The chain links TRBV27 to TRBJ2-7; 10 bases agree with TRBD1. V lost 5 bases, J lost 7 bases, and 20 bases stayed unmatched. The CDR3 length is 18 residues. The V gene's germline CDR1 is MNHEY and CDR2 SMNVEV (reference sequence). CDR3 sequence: CASSPIAGTGDSRWEQYF. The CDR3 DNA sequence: TGTGCCAGCAGTCCCATCGCCGGGACAGGGGATTCACGGTGGGAGCAGTACTTC.

The CDR3 here is CASSQGTEYGYTF. CDR3 nucleotide sequence: TGTGCCAGCAGCCAAGGGACGGAATATGGCTACACCTTC. The J gene is TRBJ1-2, the V gene TRBV4-2; the D is unclear. The CDR3 is made up of 13 amino acids. Per the germline V gene, CDR1 is LGHNA and CDR2 is YNFKEQ. The ends were cut back, 1 base at V and 5 bases at J, with 8 bases in the middle.

Here the CDR3 reads CASSLSYTDTQYF. CDR3 bases: TGTGCCAGCAGTTTATCCTACACAGATACGCAGTATTTT. J is TRBJ2-3 and V is TRBV28; D is ambiguous. Trimming cost V 1 base and J 2 bases, with 4 bases left between them. CDR1 and CDR2 (germline): MDHEN, SYDVKM. CDR3 length equals 13 residues.

This CDR3 reads CASSEFFPGQNTEAFF. The CDR3 DNA reads as TGTGCCAGCAGTGAATTCTTTCCGGGACAGAACACTGAAGCTTTCTTT. This chain uses TRBV25-1 with TRBJ1-1; tentative D call: TRBD1 (6 bases). The CDR3 totals 16 residues. Trimming took off 1 base at V and 1 base at J, with 13 bases between the two ends. Per the germline V gene, CDR1 is MGHDK and CDR2 is SYGVNS.

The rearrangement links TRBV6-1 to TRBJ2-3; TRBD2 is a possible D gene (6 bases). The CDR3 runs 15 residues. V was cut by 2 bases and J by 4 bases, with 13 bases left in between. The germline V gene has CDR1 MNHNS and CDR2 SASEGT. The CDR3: CASSESGSGSDTQYF. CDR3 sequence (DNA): TGTGCCAGCAGTGAAAGTGGGAGCGGGTCAGATACGCAGTATTTT.

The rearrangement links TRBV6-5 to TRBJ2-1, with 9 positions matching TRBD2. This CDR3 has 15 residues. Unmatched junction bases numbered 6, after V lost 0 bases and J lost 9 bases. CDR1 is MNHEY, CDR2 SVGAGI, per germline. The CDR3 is CASSYSSLAGFEQFF. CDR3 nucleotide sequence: TGTGCCAGCAGTTACTCGAGCCTAGCGGGATTTGAGCAGTTCTTC.

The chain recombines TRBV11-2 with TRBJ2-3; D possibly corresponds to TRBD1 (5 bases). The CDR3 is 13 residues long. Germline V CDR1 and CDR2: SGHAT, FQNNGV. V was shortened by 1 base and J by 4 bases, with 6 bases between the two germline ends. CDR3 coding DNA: TGTGCCAGCAGCTTAGTGGGGCCAGATACGCAGTATTTT. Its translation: CASSLVGPDTQYF.